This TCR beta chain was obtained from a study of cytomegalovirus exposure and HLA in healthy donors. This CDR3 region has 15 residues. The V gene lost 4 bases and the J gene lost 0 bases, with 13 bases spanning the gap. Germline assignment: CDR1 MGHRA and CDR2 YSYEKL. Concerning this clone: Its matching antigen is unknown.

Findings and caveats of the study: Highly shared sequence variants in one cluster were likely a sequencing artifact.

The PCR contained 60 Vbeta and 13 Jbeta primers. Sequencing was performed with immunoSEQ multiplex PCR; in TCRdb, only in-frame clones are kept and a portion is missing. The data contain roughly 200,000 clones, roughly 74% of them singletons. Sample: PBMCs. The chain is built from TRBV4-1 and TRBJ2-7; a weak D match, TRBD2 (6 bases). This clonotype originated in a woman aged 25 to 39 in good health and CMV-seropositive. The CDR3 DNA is TGCGCCAGCAGCCGCGGGACGTCTTCCTCCTACGAGCAGTACTTC. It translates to CASSRGTSSSYEQYF.